A selection of T cell receptor beta chains follows, all from one sample in a study of shared clonotypes between healthy human individuals. The assay was immunoSEQ multiplex PCR, and TCRdb's table has in-frame clones only and misses some. This sample has roughly 2 million clones, with about 94% found just once. The sample comprised naive CD8+ T cells sorted from blood. The receptors were gathered from a man between 18 and 29 years old in good health. CDR3s include the opening cysteine and the closing phenylalanine or tryptophan. Fields, in order: J gene, V gene, D gene, clone size, CDR3 DNA, CDR3 protein. The D gene is left open where the match is weak. A row's size may be missing; if present it is once, few, many or a size class.

J: TRBJ1-6
V: TRBV2
D: NA
size: NA
DNA: TGTGCCAGCAGTCAAGCCTCCGAGAACTCCTATAATTCACCCCTCCACTTT
CDR3: CASSQASENSYNSPLHF

J: TRBJ1-2
V: TRBV6-1
D: NA
size: NA
DNA: TGTGCCAGCAGTGATGAGGACGGCGCCAAGGGCTACACCTTC
CDR3: CASSDEDGAKGYTF

J: TRBJ2-1
V: TRBV2
D: NA
size: NA
DNA: TGTGCCAGCAGGACTAGACTTTACAATGAGCAGTTCTTC
CDR3: CASRTRLYNEQFF

J: TRBJ1-1
V: TRBV7-9
D: NA
size: NA
DNA: TGCGCCAGCAGCCCGGACGGGAACACTGAAGCTTTCTTT
CDR3: CASSPDGNTEAFF

J: TRBJ1-1
V: TRBV4-1
D: NA
size: NA
DNA: TGCGCCAGCAGCCTAGGTCGGAACACTGAAGCTTTCTTT
CDR3: CASSLGRNTEAFF

J: TRBJ2-7
V: TRBV15
D: TRBD1
size: NA
DNA: TGTGCCACCAGCAACGGTAGGACAGGGGGCTACGAGCAGTACTTC
CDR3: CATSNGRTGGYEQYF

J: TRBJ2-3
V: TRBV6-5
D: NA
size: NA
DNA: TGTGCCAGCAGTTCGAACCTAGCGAGGGTGACAGATACGCAGTATTTT
CDR3: CASSSNLARVTDTQYF

J: TRBJ2-1
V: TRBV7-8
D: TRBD1
size: NA
DNA: TGTGCCAGCAGCTCACAGGGGTCCTACAATGAGCAGTTCTTC
CDR3: CASSSQGSYNEQFF

J: TRBJ1-2
V: TRBV5-6
D: NA
size: NA
DNA: TGTGCCAGCAGCTTGGATTCCGGGACGACAGGCTACACCTTC
CDR3: CASSLDSGTTGYTF

J: TRBJ2-7
V: TRBV2
D: NA
size: NA
DNA: TGTGCCAGCAGTGAATGGCAGATGTCCTACGAGCAGTACTTC
CDR3: CASSEWQMSYEQYF

J: TRBJ2-7
V: TRBV27
D: TRBD2
size: NA
DNA: TGTGCCAGCAGTTTAAGGACTAGCGCTGCCTACGAGCAGTACTTC
CDR3: CASSLRTSAAYEQYF

J: TRBJ1-1
V: TRBV11-2
D: NA
size: NA
DNA: TGTGCCAGCAGCTCCCCCGGGCACAGGATGAACACTGAAGCTTTCTTT
CDR3: CASSSPGHRMNTEAFF

J: TRBJ2-1
V: TRBV6-5
D: NA
size: NA
DNA: TGTGCCAGCAGCGGGTCTCTGACGGCTGAGCAGTTCTTC
CDR3: CASSGSLTAEQFF

J: TRBJ1-5
V: TRBV6-4
D: NA
size: NA
DNA: TGTGCCAGCAGTACGGTCCCAAGTCAGGGTCTAAGGAATCATCAGCCCCAGCATTTT
CDR3: CASSTVPSQGLRNHQPQHF

J: TRBJ1-1
V: TRBV5-1
D: NA
size: NA
DNA: TGCGCCAGCAGCTTGGGGTTAAACACTGAAGCTTTCTTT
CDR3: CASSLGLNTEAFF

J: TRBJ1-2
V: TRBV27
D: NA
size: NA
DNA: TGTGCCAGCAGGAAAAGGGGGGCTGCAGATGGCTACACCTTC
CDR3: CASRKRGAADGYTF

J: TRBJ2-7
V: TRBV18
D: TRBD1
size: NA
DNA: TGTGCCAGCTCACCACCGGGACAGGGCTACGAGCAGTACTTC
CDR3: CASSPPGQGYEQYF

J: TRBJ2-3
V: TRBV5-8
D: TRBD2
size: NA
DNA: TGTGCCAGCAGCGCCCCGGGACTAGCGGTACTCACAGATACGCAGTATTTT
CDR3: CASSAPGLAVLTDTQYF

J: TRBJ1-2
V: TRBV5-4
D: NA
size: once
DNA: TGTGCCAGCAGCTGGCTGGGGGGCTACACCTTC
CDR3: CASSWLGGYTF

J: TRBJ2-5
V: TRBV7-9
D: NA
size: NA
DNA: TGTGCCAGCAGCTTGACTAGAGAGACCCAGTACTTC
CDR3: CASSLTRETQYF

J: TRBJ1-1
V: TRBV30
D: NA
size: NA
DNA: TGTGCCTGGAGTGACGGCACGAACACTGAAGCTTTCTTT
CDR3: CAWSDGTNTEAFF

J: TRBJ2-6
V: TRBV9
D: NA
size: once
DNA: TGTGCCAGCAGCGTAGGAGTCAAGGGTGCGAGCTCTGGGGCCAACGTCCTGACTTTC
CDR3: CASSVGVKGASSGANVLTF

J: TRBJ1-2
V: TRBV15
D: NA
size: NA
DNA: TGTGCCACCAGCAGAGAGGGGGCCGGAGGGGGCTACACCTTC
CDR3: CATSREGAGGGYTF

J: TRBJ2-3
V: TRBV4-3
D: TRBD1
size: NA
DNA: TGCGCCAGCAGCCAAGATGAGGGGGCCATTGCTACGCAGTATTTT
CDR3: CASSQDEGAIATQYF

J: TRBJ2-3
V: TRBV5-6
D: NA
size: once
DNA: TGTGCCAGCAGCACAGCGTGGGGGCCGGTTCCCCCAGATACGCAGTATTTT
CDR3: CASSTAWGPVPPDTQYF

J: TRBJ2-1
V: TRBV28
D: TRBD2
size: NA
DNA: TGTGCCAGCCAATTAAGCGGGGGAGACAATGAGCAGTTCTTC
CDR3: CASQLSGGDNEQFF

J: TRBJ2-7
V: TRBV27
D: TRBD1
size: NA
DNA: TGTGCCAGCAGTTTGGGACAGGGGGTCCCCTACGAGCAGTACTTC
CDR3: CASSLGQGVPYEQYF

J: TRBJ2-5
V: TRBV6-5
D: TRBD2
size: NA
DNA: TGTGCCAGCAGTACCGGGGGGCAAGAGACCCAGTACTTC
CDR3: CASSTGGQETQYF

J: TRBJ1-2
V: TRBV5-5
D: TRBD1
size: NA
DNA: TGTGCCAGCAGCCCCGTCGGGACAGCGAACTATGGCTACACCTTC
CDR3: CASSPVGTANYGYTF

J: TRBJ1-4
V: TRBV12-5
D: TRBD1
size: NA
DNA: TGTGCTAGTGGTTCCTTCGACAGGGGAAATGAAAAACTGTTTTTT
CDR3: CASGSFDRGNEKLFF

J: TRBJ2-7
V: TRBV28
D: NA
size: few
DNA: TGTGCCAGCGCCTGGACAGGGAGGGACGAGCAGTACTTC
CDR3: CASAWTGRDEQYF

J: TRBJ1-6
V: TRBV7-9
D: NA
size: many
DNA: TGTGCCAGCAGCTTTACAGGGCCGGGAGATTCACCCCTCCACTTT
CDR3: CASSFTGPGDSPLHF

J: TRBJ2-1
V: TRBV6-1
D: TRBD1
size: NA
DNA: TGTGCCAGCAGAGGGACAGCTTACAATGAGCAGTTCTTC
CDR3: CASRGTAYNEQFF

J: TRBJ2-2
V: TRBV13
D: NA
size: NA
DNA: TGTGCCAGCACCCCCCCCGGGGGGAACACCGGGGAGCTGTTTTTT
CDR3: CASTPPGGNTGELFF

J: TRBJ1-2
V: TRBV10-1
D: NA
size: few
DNA: TGCGCCACCACATATGGCTACACCTTC
CDR3: CATTYGYTF

J: TRBJ1-5
V: TRBV19
D: NA
size: NA
DNA: TGTGCCAGCGCAGGGAGGAGGGTTGATCAGCCCCAGCATTTT
CDR3: CASAGRRVDQPQHF

J: TRBJ2-1
V: TRBV14
D: NA
size: NA
DNA: TGTGCCAGCAGCCAATGGAGGGGACCAATCAATGAGCAGTTCTTC
CDR3: CASSQWRGPINEQFF

J: TRBJ2-1
V: TRBV5-1
D: NA
size: once
DNA: TGCGCCAGCAGCCTAACTAGCTCCTACAATGAGCAGTTCTTC
CDR3: CASSLTSSYNEQFF

J: TRBJ2-1
V: TRBV7-9
D: TRBD2
size: NA
DNA: TGTGCCAGCACCGTTGGGGCGGGGGATAACAATGAGCAGTTCTTC
CDR3: CASTVGAGDNNEQFF

J: TRBJ2-7
V: TRBV5-1
D: TRBD1
size: once
DNA: TGCGCCAGCAGCTTGGCCCCAGGGGGTGAATTTGTTGACGAGCAGTACTTC
CDR3: CASSLAPGGEFVDEQYF

J: TRBJ1-2
V: TRBV4-1
D: TRBD1
size: few
DNA: TGCGCCAGCAGCCAAGAGTCAGGGGGTTGGGGATCGAATGGCTACACCTTC
CDR3: CASSQESGGWGSNGYTF

J: TRBJ1-2
V: TRBV5-1
D: TRBD1
size: NA
DNA: TGCGCCAGCAGCCCTAGACAGGGGGGCGTCTATGGCTACACCTTC
CDR3: CASSPRQGGVYGYTF

J: TRBJ2-5
V: TRBV7-9
D: TRBD2
size: NA
DNA: TGTGCCAGCAGCTTGGCCGGGACTAGCGGGAGTCCCAGGGGGGAGACCCAGTACTTC
CDR3: CASSLAGTSGSPRGETQYF

J: TRBJ2-7
V: TRBV30
D: NA
size: NA
DNA: TGTGCCTGGAGTAGTGGCGGGGCCCTGGGGTACGAGCAGTACTTC
CDR3: CAWSSGGALGYEQYF

J: TRBJ1-6
V: TRBV21-1
D: NA
size: NA
DNA: TGTGCCAGCAGCCTTCATTCCCCGGACAGGGGCGAAGATAATTCACCCCTCCACTTT
CDR3: CASSLHSPDRGEDNSPLHF

J: TRBJ2-5
V: TRBV27
D: NA
size: NA
DNA: TGTGCCAGCACCCAGTCACAGACGACCTTAGAGACCCAGTACTTC
CDR3: CASTQSQTTLETQYF

J: TRBJ2-3
V: TRBV15
D: NA
size: NA
DNA: TGTGCCACCAGAGGCGGGGGCACAGATACGCAGTATTTT
CDR3: CATRGGGTDTQYF

J: TRBJ2-7
V: TRBV6-5
D: NA
size: NA
DNA: TGTGCCAGCAGCAGCCTAGGGTATTCCTACGAGCAGTACTTC
CDR3: CASSSLGYSYEQYF

J: TRBJ1-5
V: TRBV19
D: TRBD1
size: NA
DNA: TGTGCCAGTAGTCCTACCCGGGACAGGGGCAATCAGCCCCAGCATTTT
CDR3: CASSPTRDRGNQPQHF

J: TRBJ2-2
V: TRBV5-4
D: NA
size: NA
DNA: TGTGCCAGCAGCTTAACCCTAACTGACTTCGACACCGGGGAGCTGTTTTTT
CDR3: CASSLTLTDFDTGELFF

J: TRBJ2-5
V: TRBV9
D: NA
size: NA
DNA: TGTGCCAGCAGCGATATGGACGGCCAAGAGACCCAGTACTTC
CDR3: CASSDMDGQETQYF